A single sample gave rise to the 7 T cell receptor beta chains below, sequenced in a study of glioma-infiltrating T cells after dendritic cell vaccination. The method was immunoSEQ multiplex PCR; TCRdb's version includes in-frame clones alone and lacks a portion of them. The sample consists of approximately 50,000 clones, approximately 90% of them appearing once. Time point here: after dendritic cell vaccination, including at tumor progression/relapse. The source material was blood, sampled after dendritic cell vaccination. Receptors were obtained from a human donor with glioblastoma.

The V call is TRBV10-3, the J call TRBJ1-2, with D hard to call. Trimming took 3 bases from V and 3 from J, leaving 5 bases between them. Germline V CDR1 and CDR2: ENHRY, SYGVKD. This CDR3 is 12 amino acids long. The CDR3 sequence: CAISDRDYGYTF. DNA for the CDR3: TGTGCCATCAGTGATCGAGACTATGGCTACACCTTC.

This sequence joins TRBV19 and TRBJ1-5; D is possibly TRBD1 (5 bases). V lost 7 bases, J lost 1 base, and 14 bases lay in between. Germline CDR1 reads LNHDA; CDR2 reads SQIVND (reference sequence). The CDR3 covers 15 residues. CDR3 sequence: CASNGGERSNQPQHF. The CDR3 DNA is TGTGCCAGTAATGGGGGGGAAAGGAGCAATCAGCCCCAGCATTTT.

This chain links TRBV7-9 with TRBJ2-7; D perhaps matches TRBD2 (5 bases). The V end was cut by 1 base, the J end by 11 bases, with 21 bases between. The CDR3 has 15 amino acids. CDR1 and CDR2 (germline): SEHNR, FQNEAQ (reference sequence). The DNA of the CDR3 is TGTGCCAGCAGCTTAGAGTTCCCAGCGGCTACCGGGGAGTACTTC. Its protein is CASSLEFPAATGEYF.

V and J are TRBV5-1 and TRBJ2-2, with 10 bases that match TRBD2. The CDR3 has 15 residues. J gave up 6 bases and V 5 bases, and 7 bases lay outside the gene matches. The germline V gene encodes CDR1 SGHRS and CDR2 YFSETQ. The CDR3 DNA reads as TGCGCCAGCAGACCGCTAGCGGGAGACGCCGGGGAGCTGTTTTTT. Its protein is CASRPLAGDAGELFF. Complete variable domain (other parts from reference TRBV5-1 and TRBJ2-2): KAGVTQTPRYLIKTRGQQVTLSCSPISGHRSVSWYQQTPGQGLQFLFEYFSETQRNKGNFPGRFSGRQFSNSRSEMNVSTLELGDSALYLCASRPLAGDAGELFFGEGSRLTVL.

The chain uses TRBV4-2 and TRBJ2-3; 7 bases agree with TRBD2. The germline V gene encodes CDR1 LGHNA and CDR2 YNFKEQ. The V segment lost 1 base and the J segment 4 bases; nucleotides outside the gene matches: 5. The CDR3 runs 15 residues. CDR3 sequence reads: CASSQVSAGPDTQYF. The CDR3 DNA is TGTGCCAGCAGCCAAGTATCAGCGGGACCAGATACGCAGTATTTT.

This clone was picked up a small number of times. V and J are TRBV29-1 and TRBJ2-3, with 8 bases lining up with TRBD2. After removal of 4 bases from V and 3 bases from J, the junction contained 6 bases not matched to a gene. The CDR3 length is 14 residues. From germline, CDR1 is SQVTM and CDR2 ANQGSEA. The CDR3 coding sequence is TGCAGCGTTGGAGGGTTAGCGGGAACAGATACGCAGTATTTT. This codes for CSVGGLAGTDTQYF.

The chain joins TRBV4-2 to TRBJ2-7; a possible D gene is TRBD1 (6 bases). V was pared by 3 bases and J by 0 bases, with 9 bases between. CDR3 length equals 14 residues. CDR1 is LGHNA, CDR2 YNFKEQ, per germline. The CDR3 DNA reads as TGTGCCAGCAGCCACGGACAGTCCTCCTACGAGCAGTACTTC. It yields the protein CASSHGQSSYEQYF.